Presented here are 18 T cell receptor beta chains from one specimen sequenced in a study of blood T cells in healthy people across ages. A second roughly 6 to 11 cycle PCR used barcoded and J-beta primers. MiXCR, run by TCRdb on the 5' RACE reads, gives a single entry per CDR3 protein. The data show hundreds of thousands of distinct CDR3 sequences, around 54% seen once. Sequenced material: blood. The origin of the receptors is a man in his fifties or sixties in good health.

This clonotype has just a few counts. This chain connects TRBV12-5 to TRBJ1-1, with D maybe TRBD1 (6 bases). The germline gives CDR1 LGHNT, CDR2 FRNRAP. This CDR3 region has 13 residues. The germline V and J ends were trimmed by 3 bases and 4 bases, with 9 bases remaining between them. In DNA form, the CDR3 reads TGTGCTAGTGGTTTTCAGGGGTTCACTGAAGCTTTCTTT. Its translation: CASGFQGFTEAFF.

Only one count was recorded for this clonotype. The chain carries TRBV7-2 and TRBJ2-3; 12 bases are shared with TRBD2. J lost 2 bases, V lost 5 bases, and 8 bases had no gene match. Germline-derived CDR1 and CDR2 are SGHTA and FQGNSA. CDR3 size: 17 residues. Here the CDR3 DNA reads TGTGCCAGCAGCCCAAGGACTAGCGGGGCTATCACAGATACGCAGTATTTT. It yields the protein CASSPRTSGAITDTQYF.

This clonotype was seen only a few times. The V gene is TRBV5-1, the J gene TRBJ2-5, with unresolved D. The CDR3 totals 15 residues. V was pared by 0 bases and J by 0 bases, with 9 bases between. Per germline, CDR1 SGHRS and CDR2 YFSETQ. The CDR3 bases are TGCGCCAGCAGCTTGGTCGGGTCCAACCAAGAGACCCAGTACTTC. Translated, it gives CASSLVGSNQETQYF.

The V gene is TRBV9, the J gene TRBJ1-2, with TRBD1 matching 8 bases. This CDR3 is 17 amino acids long. CDR1 and CDR2 (germline): SGDLS, YYNGEE. The trim removed 1 base at V and 3 bases at J, leaving 11 bases unmatched. The CDR3 DNA follows: TGTGCCAGCAGCGTAAATGCTGGACAGGGCCCCGACTATGGCTACACCTTC. It yields the protein CASSVNAGQGPDYGYTF.

V is TRBV12-3 or TRBV12-4 and J is TRBJ2-1; 10 bases map to TRBD2. This CDR3 has 15 residues. V shed 3 bases and J 4 bases; nucleotides not matched to a gene: 3. The CDR3 coding sequence is TGTGCCAGCAGTTTCGCACTAGCGGGGTACAATGAGCAGTTCTTC. Its protein product is CASSFALAGYNEQFF.

Comment on this clonotype: The junction differs from germline at one of its ends, possibly a read error. This chain connects TRBV7-9 to TRBJ2-3, with D maybe TRBD2 (5 bases). CDR3 length: 13 residues. Germline V lookup: CDR1 SEHNR, CDR2 FQNEAQ (reference sequence). The CDR3 DNA reads TGTGCCAGCAGCTTAGATGGAGGAGATATGCAGTATTTT. As protein: CASSLDGGDMQYF.

This clonotype has a handful of counts. V is TRBV6-6 and J is TRBJ2-7, with 9 bases aligning to TRBD1. Germline values: CDR1 MNHNY, CDR2 SVGAGI (reference sequence). The CDR3 is 15 amino acids. The V and J ends lost 7 bases and 5 bases, in that order; junction bases with no gene match: 12. The DNA for the CDR3 is TGTGCCAGCAACCTCGGAAAGGGACAGGGCGACGAGCAGTACTTC. Protein: CASNLGKGQGDEQYF.

The chain recombines TRBV3-1 with TRBJ1-1; D may be TRBD1 (5 bases). The V end lost 1 base, the J end lost 4 bases, and 7 bases lay between the germline ends. CDR3 length: 13 residues. Germline CDR1 reads LGHDT; CDR2 reads YNNKEL (reference sequence). The CDR3, as DNA: TGTGCCAGCAGCCAAGCAGGGCTCACTGAAGCTTTCTTT. It encodes CASSQAGLTEAFF.

This sequence joins TRBV20-1 and TRBJ2-3; 7 positions agree with TRBD2. The V segment lost 2 bases and the J segment 2 bases; nucleotides outside the gene matches: 10. The CDR3 runs 16 residues. Germline CDR1 and CDR2: DFQATT and SNEGSKA (reference sequence). The CDR3 is CSARSGLAADTDTQYF. For the CDR3, the DNA is TGCAGTGCTAGAAGCGGGCTAGCGGCGGACACAGATACGCAGTATTTT.

This sequence joins TRBV3-1 and TRBJ2-7, with D uncertain. Germline V gives CDR1 LGHDT, CDR2 YNNKEL (reference sequence). V dropped 4 bases and J dropped 2 bases, with 9 bases sitting between them. The length of the CDR3 is 13 residues. The CDR3 nucleotides are TGTGCCAGCAGCCTTCGGCAGACCTACGAGCAGTACTTC. Its translation: CASSLRQTYEQYF.

This sequence joins TRBV10-3 and TRBJ2-7; weak D call: TRBD1 (5 bases). CDR1 and CDR2 from the germline V gene are ENHRY and SYGVKD. The germline V and J ends were trimmed by 4 bases and 9 bases, with 16 bases remaining between them. This CDR3 is 13 amino acids long. The CDR3 DNA reads TGTGCCATCAGTGGGACAACCGGAGACAGGCAGTACTTC. It yields the protein CAISGTTGDRQYF.

The chain joins TRBV7-9 to TRBJ2-1; 7 bases are shared with TRBD1. The J segment lost 1 base and the V segment lost 5 bases, leaving 8 bases of the junction unmatched. This CDR3 contains 16 residues. The germline gives CDR1 SEHNR, CDR2 FQNEAQ (reference sequence). The CDR3 region has the DNA TGTGCCAGCAGCCCGAGTCCCAGGGGGTCCTACAATGAGCAGTTCTTC. Residues: CASSPSPRGSYNEQFF.

The CDR3 region has the DNA TGCAGTGCTAGAGGTGGGGGTGGCTCTGGGGCCAACGTCCTGACTTTC. Protein product: CSARGGGGSGANVLTF. The gene calls are TRBV20-1 and TRBJ2-6; tentatively, D is TRBD1 or TRBD2 (5 bases each). Per germline, CDR1 DFQATT and CDR2 SNEGSKA (reference sequence). V was pared by 1 base and J by 0 bases, with 10 bases between. The CDR3 is 16 residues long.

Here the CDR3 reads CAISEGGNLYGYTF. CDR3 coding DNA: TGTGCCATCAGTGAGGGGGGTAACCTCTATGGCTACACCTTC. The chain uses TRBV10-3 and TRBJ1-2, with TRBD1 as a possible D gene (5 bases). Germline CDR1 and CDR2: ENHRY and SYGVKD. Trimming removed 2 bases from V and 4 bases from J, with 11 bases in between. This CDR3 has 14 amino acids.

The rearrangement joins TRBV10-3 to TRBJ2-6; D possibly corresponds to TRBD2 (6 bases). The CDR3 totals 16 residues. Per the germline V gene, CDR1 is ENHRY and CDR2 is SYGVKD. V lost 3 bases and J lost 0, with 9 bases in between. As DNA, the CDR3 is TGTGCCATCAGTGATGGGGGGTACTCTGGGGCCAACGTCCTGACTTTC. It encodes CAISDGGYSGANVLTF.

V gene TRBV10-2 combines with J gene TRBJ2-5; possibly TRBD2 for D (6 bases). The length of the CDR3 is 13 residues. Germline CDR1 is WSHSY and CDR2 is SAAADI. V dropped 3 bases and J dropped 6 bases, with 11 bases sitting between them. Here the CDR3 reads CASSDGGVKTQYF. The CDR3 coding sequence is TGCGCCAGCAGTGACGGCGGGGTGAAGACCCAGTACTTC.

This clonotype was found a few times. This chain uses TRBV29-1 with TRBJ1-2; TRBD1 might be the D (6 bases). Trimming pared 2 bases from V and 4 bases from J, leaving 11 bases between. Per the germline V gene, CDR1 is SQVTM and CDR2 is ANQGSEA. The CDR3 spans 13 residues. CDR3 sequence: CSVEIIQGYGYTF. The CDR3, as DNA: TGCAGCGTTGAAATCATACAGGGCTATGGCTACACCTTC.

The J gene is TRBJ1-1, the V gene TRBV2; the D is unclear. This CDR3 has 13 residues. Trimming took 5 bases from V and 4 from J, leaving 11 bases between them. Germline-derived CDR1 and CDR2 are SNHLY and FYNNEI. CDR3 sequence (DNA): TGTGCCAGCAGTCCTGACCGGGGCACTGAAGCTTTCTTT. Encoded protein: CASSPDRGTEAFF. Based on the CDR3 plus reference TRBV2 and TRBJ1-1, the full variable domain is EPEVTQTPSHQVTQMGQEVILRCVPISNHLYFYWYRQILGQKVEFLVSFYNNEISEKSEIFDDQFSVERPDGSNFTLKIRSTKLEDSAMYFCASSPDRGTEAFFGQGTRLTVV.